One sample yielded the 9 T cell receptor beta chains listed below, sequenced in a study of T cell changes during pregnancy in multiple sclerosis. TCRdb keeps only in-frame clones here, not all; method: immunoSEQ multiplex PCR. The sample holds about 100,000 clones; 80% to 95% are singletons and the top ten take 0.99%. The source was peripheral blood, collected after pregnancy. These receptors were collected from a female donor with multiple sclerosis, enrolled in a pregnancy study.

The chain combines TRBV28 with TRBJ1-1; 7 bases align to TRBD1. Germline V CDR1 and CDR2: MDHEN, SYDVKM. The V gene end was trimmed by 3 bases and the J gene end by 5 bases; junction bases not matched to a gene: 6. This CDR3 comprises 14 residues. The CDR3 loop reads CASSFPGTDTEAFF. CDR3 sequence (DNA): TGTGCCAGCAGTTTCCCCGGGACAGATACTGAAGCTTTCTTT.

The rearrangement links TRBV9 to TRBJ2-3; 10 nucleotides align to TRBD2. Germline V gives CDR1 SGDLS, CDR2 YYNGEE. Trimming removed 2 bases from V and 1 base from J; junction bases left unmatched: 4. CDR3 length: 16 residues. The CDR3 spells CASSVPLAGGTDTQYF. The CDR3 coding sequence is TGTGCCAGCAGCGTTCCTCTAGCGGGAGGCACAGATACGCAGTATTTT. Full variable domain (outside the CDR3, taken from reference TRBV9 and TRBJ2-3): DSGVTQTPKHLITATGQRVTLRCSPRSGDLSVYWYQQSLDQGLQFLIQYYNGEERAKGNILERFSAQQFPDLHSELNLSSLELGDSALYFCASSVPLAGGTDTQYFGPGTRLTVL.

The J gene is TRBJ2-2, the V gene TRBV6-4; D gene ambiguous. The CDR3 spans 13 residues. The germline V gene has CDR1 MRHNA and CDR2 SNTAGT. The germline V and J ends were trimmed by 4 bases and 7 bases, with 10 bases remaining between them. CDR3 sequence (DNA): TGTGCCAGCAGTGGAGAGCTCGGCGGGGAGCTGTTTTTT. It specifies CASSGELGGELFF.

The CDR3, as DNA: TGTGCCATCAGTGGACCCCCCGGGACAGGGTCGCGCTCCTACGAGCAGTACTTC. Protein product: CAISGPPGTGSRSYEQYF. The chain links TRBV10-3 to TRBJ2-7; TRBD1 agrees at 9 bases. Losses at the gene ends were 4 bases for V and 0 bases for J; bases not matched to a gene: 13. The CDR3 runs 18 residues. CDR1 is ENHRY, CDR2 SYGVKD, per germline.

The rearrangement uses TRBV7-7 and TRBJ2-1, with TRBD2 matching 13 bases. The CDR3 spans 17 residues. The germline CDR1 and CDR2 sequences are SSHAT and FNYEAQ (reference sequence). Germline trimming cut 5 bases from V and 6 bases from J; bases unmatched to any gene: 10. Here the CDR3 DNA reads TGTGCCAGCAGCCCCCGATTACTAGCGGGAGGGGGCAATGAGCAGTTCTTC. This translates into CASSPRLLAGGGNEQFF.

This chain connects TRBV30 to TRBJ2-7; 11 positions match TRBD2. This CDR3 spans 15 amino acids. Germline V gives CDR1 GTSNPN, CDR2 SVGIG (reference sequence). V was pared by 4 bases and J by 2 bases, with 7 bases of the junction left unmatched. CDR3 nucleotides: TGTGCCTGGACGCTAGGGACTAGCGGAGCCTACGAGCAGTACTTC. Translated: CAWTLGTSGAYEQYF.

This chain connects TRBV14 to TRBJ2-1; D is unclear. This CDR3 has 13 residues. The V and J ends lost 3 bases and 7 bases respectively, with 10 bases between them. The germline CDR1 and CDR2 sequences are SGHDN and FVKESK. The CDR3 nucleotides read TGTGCCAGCAGCCACACTCTGCAAAATGAGCAGTTCTTC. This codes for CASSHTLQNEQFF.

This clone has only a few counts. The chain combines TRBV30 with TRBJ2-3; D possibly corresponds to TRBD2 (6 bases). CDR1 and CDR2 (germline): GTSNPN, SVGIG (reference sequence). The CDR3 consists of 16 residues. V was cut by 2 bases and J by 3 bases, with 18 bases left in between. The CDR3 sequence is CAWSRGVSSATDTQYF. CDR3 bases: TGTGCCTGGAGTCGCGGTGTGTCTAGCGCAACAGATACGCAGTATTTT.

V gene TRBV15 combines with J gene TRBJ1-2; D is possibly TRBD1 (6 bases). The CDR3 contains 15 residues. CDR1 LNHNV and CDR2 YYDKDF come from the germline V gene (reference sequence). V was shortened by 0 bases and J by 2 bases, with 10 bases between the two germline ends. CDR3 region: CATSRDQQGNYGYTF. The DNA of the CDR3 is TGTGCCACCAGCAGAGATCAACAGGGCAACTATGGCTACACCTTC.